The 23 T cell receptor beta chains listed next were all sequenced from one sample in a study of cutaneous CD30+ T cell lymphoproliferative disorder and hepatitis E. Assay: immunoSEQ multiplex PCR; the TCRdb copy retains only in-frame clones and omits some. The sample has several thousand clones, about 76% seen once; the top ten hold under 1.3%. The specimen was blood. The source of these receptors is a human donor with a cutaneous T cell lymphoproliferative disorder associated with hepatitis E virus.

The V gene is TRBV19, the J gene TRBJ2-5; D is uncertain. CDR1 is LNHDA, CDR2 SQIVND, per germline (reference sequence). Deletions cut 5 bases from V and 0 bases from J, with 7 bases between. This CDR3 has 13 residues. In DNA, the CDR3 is TGTGCCAGTAGTCCGGGTTACCAAGAGACCCAGTACTTC. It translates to CASSPGYQETQYF.

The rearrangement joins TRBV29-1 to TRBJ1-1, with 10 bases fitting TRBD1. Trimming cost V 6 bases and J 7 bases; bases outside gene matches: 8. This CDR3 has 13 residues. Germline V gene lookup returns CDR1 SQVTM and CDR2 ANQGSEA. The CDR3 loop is CSVADRGLSEAFF. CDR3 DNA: TGCAGCGTGGCCGACAGGGGGCTTAGTGAAGCTTTCTTT.

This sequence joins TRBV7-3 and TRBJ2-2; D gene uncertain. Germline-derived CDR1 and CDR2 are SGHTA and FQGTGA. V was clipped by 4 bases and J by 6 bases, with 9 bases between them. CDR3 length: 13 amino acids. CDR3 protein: CASSSAGAGELFF. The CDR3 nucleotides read TGTGCCAGCAGCTCCGCCGGCGCCGGGGAGCTGTTTTTT.

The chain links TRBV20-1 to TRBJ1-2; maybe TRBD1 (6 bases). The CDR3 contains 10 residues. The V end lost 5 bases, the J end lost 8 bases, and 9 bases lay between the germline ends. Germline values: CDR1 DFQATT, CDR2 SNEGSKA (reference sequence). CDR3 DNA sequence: TGCAGTGCTCGGGGGCAAGGCTACACCTTC. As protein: CSARGQGYTF.

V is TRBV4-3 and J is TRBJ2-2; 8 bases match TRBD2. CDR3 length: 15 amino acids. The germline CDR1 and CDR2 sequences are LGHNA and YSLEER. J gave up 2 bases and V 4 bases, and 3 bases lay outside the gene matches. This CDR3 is CASSPGGLNTGELFF. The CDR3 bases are TGCGCCAGCAGCCCGGGGGGGCTTAACACCGGGGAGCTGTTTTTT.

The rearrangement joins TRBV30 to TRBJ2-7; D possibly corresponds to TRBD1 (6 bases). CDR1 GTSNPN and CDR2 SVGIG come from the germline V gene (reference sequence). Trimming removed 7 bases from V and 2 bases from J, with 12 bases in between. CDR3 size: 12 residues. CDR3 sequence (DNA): TGTGCCTCAACGGGACAAACCTACGAGCAGTACTTC. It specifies CASTGQTYEQYF.

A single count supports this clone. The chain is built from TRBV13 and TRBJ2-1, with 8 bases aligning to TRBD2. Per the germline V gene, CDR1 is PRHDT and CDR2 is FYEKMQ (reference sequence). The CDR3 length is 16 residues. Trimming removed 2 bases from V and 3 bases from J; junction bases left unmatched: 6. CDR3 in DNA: TGTGCCAGCAGCTTACTCGGGAGGGCCTTCTACAATGAGCAGTTCTTC. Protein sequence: CASSLLGRAFYNEQFF.

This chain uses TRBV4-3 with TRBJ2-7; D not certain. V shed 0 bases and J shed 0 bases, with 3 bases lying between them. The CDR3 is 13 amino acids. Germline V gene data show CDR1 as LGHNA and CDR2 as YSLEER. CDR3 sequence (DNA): TGCGCCAGCAGCCAAGAGAGCTCCTACGAGCAGTACTTC. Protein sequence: CASSQESSYEQYF.

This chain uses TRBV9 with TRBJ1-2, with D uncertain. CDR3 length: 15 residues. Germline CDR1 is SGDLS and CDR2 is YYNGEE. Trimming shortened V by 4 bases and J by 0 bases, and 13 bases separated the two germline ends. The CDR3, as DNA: TGTGCCAGCAGCACTTCCCCGGGAGCTAACTATGGCTACACCTTC. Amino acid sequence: CASSTSPGANYGYTF. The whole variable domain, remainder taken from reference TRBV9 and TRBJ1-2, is DSGVTQTPKHLITATGQRVTLRCSPRSGDLSVYWYQQSLDQGLQFLIQYYNGEERAKGNILERFSAQQFPDLHSELNLSSLELGDSALYFCASSTSPGANYGYTFGSGTRLTVV.

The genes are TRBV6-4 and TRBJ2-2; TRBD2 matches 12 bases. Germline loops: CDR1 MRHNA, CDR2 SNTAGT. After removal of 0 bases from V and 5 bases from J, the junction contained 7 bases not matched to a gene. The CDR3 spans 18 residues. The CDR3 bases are TGTGCCAGCAGTGACTCTTCCGCTAGCGGGAGGGAAACCGGGGAGCTGTTTTTT. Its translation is CASSDSSASGRETGELFF.

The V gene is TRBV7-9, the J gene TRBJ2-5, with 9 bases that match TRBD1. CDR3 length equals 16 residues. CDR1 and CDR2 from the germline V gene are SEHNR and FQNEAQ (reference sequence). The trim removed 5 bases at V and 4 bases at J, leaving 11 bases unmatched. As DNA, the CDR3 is TGTGCCAGCAGCACGCACAGGGGGCAAATAAGAGAGACCCAGTACTTC. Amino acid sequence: CASSTHRGQIRETQYF.

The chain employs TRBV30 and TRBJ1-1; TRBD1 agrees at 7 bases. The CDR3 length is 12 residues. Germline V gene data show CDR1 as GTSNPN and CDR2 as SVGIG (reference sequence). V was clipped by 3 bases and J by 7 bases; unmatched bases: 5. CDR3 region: CAWSETGYEAFF. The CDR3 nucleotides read TGTGCCTGGAGCGAGACAGGGTATGAAGCTTTCTTT.

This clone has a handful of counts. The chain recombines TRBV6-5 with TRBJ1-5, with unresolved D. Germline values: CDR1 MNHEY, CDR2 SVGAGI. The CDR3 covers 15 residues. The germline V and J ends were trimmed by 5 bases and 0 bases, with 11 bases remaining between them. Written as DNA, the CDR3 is TGTGCCAGCAGTATTAATCGGGGTAGCAATCAGCCCCAGCATTTT. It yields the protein CASSINRGSNQPQHF.

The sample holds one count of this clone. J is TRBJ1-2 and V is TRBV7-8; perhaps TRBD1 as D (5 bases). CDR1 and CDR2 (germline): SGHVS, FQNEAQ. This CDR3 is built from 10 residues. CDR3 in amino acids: CAPGGDGYTF. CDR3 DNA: TGTGCACCCGGGGGGGATGGCTACACCTTC.

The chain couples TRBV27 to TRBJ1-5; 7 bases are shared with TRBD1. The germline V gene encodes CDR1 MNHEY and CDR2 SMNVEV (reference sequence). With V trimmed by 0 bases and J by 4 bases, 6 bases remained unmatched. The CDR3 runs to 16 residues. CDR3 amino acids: CASSLSPTGNNQPQHF. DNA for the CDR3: TGTGCCAGCAGTTTATCGCCGACAGGGAATAATCAGCCCCAGCATTTT.

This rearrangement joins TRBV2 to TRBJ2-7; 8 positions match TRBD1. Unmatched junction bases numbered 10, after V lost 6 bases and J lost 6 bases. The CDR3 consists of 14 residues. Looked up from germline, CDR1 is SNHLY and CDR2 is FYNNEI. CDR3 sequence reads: CASRGGQGWVEQYF. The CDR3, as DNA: TGTGCCAGCAGGGGAGGACAGGGATGGGTCGAGCAGTACTTC.

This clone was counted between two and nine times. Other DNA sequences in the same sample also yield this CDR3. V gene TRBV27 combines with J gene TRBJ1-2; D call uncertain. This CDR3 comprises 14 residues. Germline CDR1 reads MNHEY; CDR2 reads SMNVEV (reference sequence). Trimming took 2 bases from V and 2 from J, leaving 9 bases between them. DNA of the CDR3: TGTGCCAGCAGTTTAAGTGGCCAGAACTATGGCTACACCTTC. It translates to CASSLSGQNYGYTF.

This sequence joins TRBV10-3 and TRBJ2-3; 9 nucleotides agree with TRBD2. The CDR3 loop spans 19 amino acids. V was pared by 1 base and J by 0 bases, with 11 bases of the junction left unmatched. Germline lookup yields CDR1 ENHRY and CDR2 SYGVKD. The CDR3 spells CAISELLAGDTTSTDTQYF. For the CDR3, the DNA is TGTGCCATCAGTGAGTTGTTAGCGGGGGACACTACTAGCACAGATACGCAGTATTTT.

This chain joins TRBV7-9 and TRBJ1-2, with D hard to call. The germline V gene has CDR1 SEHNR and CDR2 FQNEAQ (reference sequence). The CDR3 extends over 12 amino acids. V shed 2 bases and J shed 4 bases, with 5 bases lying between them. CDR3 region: CASSLNLYGYTF. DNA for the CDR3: TGTGCCAGCAGCTTAAATCTCTATGGCTACACCTTC. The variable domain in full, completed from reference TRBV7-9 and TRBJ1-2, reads DTGVSQNPRHKITKRGQNVTFRCDPISEHNRLYWYRQTLGQGPEFLTYFQNEAQLEKSRLLSDRFSAERPKGSFSTLEIQRTEQGDSAMYLCASSLNLYGYTFGSGTRLTVV.

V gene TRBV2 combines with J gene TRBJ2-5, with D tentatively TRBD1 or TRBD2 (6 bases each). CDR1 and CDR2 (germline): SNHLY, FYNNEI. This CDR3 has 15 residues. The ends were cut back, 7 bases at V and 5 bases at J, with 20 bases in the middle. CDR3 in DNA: TGTGCCAGCACCCTTACGGGGGCTTGGTCGGAGACCCAGTACTTC. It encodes CASTLTGAWSETQYF.

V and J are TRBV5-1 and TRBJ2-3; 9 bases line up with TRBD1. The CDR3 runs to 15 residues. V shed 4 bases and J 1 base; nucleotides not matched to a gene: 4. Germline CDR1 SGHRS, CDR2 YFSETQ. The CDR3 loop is CASSLGQGRTDTQYF. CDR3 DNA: TGCGCCAGCAGCCTCGGACAGGGGCGCACAGATACGCAGTATTTT.

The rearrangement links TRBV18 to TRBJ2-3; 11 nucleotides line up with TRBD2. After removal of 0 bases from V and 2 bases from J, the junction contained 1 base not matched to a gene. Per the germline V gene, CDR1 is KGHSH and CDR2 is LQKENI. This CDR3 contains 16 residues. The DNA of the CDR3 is TGTGCCAGCTCACCACCTAGCGGGAGGGCCACAGATACGCAGTATTTT. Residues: CASSPPSGRATDTQYF.

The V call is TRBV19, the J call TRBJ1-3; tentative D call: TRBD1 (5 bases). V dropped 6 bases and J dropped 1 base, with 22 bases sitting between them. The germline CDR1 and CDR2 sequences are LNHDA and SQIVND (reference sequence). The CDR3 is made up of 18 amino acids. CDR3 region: CASSTTTQGRPSGNTIYF. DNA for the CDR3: TGTGCCAGTAGCACGACGACCCAGGGCCGTCCTTCTGGAAACACCATATATTTT. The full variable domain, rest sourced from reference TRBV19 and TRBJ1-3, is DGGITQSPKYLFRKEGQNVTLSCEQNLNHDAMYWYRQDPGQGLRLIYYSQIVNDFQKGDIAEGYSVSREKKESFPLTVTSAQKNPTAFYLCASSTTTQGRPSGNTIYFGEGSWLTVV.